This entry lists 2 T cell receptor beta chains sequenced from one sample in a study of T cells in tuberculosis. Assay used: immunoSEQ multiplex PCR; TCRdb lists only in-frame clones, some missing. Of approximately 30,000 clones listed, 85% to 95% are singletons. Material: PBMCs. These receptors were collected from a donor aged 10-29 years with latent tuberculosis or without tuberculosis infection. Some clones in this sample may be carry-over from other donors' samples.

The chain recombines TRBV19 with TRBJ2-7; D is perhaps TRBD2 (6 bases). The CDR3 is 12 residues long. CDR1 and CDR2 (germline): LNHDA, SQIVND (reference sequence). Trimming took off 1 base at V and 6 bases at J, with 7 bases between the two ends. CDR3 in DNA: TGTGCCAGTAGTATAGCGGGGGTCGAGCAGTACTTC. Its protein product is CASSIAGVEQYF. Full variable domain (remainder filled in from reference TRBV19 and TRBJ2-7): DGGITQSPKYLFRKEGQNVTLSCEQNLNHDAMYWYRQDPGQGLRLIYYSQIVNDFQKGDIAEGYSVSREKKESFPLTVTSAQKNPTAFYLCASSIAGVEQYFGPGTRLTVT.

The rearrangement joins TRBV5-1 to TRBJ2-1; D gene uncertain. V lost 7 bases and J lost 4, with 9 bases in between. From germline, CDR1 is SGHRS and CDR2 YFSETQ. The CDR3 sequence is 12 residues long. CDR3 sequence reads: CASGPLYNEQFF. Here the CDR3 DNA reads TGCGCCAGCGGCCCCCTTTACAATGAGCAGTTCTTC.